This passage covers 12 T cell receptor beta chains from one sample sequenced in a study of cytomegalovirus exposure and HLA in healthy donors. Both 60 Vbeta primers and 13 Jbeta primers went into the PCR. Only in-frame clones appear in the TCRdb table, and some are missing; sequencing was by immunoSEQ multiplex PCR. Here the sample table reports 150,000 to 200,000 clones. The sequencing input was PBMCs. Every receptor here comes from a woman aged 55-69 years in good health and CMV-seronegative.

Written as DNA, the CDR3 is TGTGCCAGCAGCGTAGGGAGTTCAGATACGCAGTATTTT. It codes for CASSVGSSDTQYF. This sequence joins TRBV9 and TRBJ2-3, with D unclear. The ends were cut back, 0 bases at V and 4 bases at J, with 6 bases in the middle. The CDR3 length is 13 residues. Germline CDR1 SGDLS, CDR2 YYNGEE.

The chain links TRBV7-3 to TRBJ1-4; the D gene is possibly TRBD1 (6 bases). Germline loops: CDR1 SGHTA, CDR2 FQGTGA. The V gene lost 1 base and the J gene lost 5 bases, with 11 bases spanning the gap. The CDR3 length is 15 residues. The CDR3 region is CASSLNRQGNEKLFF. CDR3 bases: TGTGCCAGCAGCTTAAATCGGCAGGGGAATGAAAAACTGTTTTTT.

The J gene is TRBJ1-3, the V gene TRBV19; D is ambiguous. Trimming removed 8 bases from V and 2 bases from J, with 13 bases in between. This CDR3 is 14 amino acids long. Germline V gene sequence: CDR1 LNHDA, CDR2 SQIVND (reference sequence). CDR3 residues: CASGLRETGNTIYF. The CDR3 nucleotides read TGTGCCAGTGGCCTGAGGGAAACTGGAAACACCATATATTTT.

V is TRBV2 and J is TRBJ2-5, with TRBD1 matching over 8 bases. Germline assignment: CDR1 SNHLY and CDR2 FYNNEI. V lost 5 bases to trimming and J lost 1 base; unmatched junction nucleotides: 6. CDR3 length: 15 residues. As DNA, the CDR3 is TGTGCCAGCAGTTACGGACAGGGAGGCCAAGAGACCCAGTACTTC. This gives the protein CASSYGQGGQETQYF. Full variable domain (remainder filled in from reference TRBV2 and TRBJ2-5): EPEVTQTPSHQVTQMGQEVILRCVPISNHLYFYWYRQILGQKVEFLVSFYNNEISEKSEIFDDQFSVERPDGSNFTLKIRSTKLEDSAMYFCASSYGQGGQETQYFGPGTRLLVL.

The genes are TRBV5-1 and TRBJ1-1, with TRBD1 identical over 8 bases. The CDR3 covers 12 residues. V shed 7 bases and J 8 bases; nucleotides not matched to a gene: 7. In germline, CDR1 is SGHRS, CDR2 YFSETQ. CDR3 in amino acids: CASQQGEGEAFF. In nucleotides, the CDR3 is TGCGCCAGCCAACAGGGGGAGGGGGAAGCTTTCTTT.

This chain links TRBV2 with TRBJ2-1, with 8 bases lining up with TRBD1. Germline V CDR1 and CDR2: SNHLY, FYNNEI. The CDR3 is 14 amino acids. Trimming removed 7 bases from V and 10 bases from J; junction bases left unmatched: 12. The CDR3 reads CASNQQGVGTEQFF. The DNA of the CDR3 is TGTGCCAGCAACCAACAGGGGGTGGGGACGGAGCAGTTCTTC.

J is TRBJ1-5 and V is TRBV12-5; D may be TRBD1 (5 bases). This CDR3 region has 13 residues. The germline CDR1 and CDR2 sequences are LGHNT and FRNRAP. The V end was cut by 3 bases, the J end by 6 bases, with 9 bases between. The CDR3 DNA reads TGTGCTAGTGGTTTTCAGGGAACTCAGCCCCAGCATTTT. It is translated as CASGFQGTQPQHF.

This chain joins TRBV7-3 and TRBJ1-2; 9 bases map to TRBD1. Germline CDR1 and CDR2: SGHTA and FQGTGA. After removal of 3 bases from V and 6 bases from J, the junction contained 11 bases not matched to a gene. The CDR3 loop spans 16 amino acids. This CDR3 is CASSFRPGQGMDGYTF. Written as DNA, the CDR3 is TGTGCCAGCAGCTTCAGACCGGGACAGGGAATGGATGGCTACACCTTC.

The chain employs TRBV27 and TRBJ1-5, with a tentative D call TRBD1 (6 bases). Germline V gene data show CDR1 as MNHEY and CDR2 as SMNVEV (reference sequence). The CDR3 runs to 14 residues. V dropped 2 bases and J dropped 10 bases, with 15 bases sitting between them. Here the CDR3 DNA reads TGTGCCAGCAGTTTAAGGCAGGGGCCGGGACCCCAGCATTTT. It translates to CASSLRQGPGPQHF.

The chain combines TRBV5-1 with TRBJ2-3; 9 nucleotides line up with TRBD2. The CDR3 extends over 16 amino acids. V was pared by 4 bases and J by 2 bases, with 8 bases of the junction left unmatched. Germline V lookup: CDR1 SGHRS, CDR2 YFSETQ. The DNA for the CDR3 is TGCGCCAGCAGCCTGAGTCTAGCGGGGAACACAGATACGCAGTATTTT. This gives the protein CASSLSLAGNTDTQYF.

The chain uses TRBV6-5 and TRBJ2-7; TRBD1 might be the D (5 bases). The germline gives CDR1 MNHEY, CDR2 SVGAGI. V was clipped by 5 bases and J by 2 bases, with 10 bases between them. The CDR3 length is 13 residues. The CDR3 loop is CASSETVTYEQYF. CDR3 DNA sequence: TGTGCCAGCAGTGAGACAGTTACCTACGAGCAGTACTTC.

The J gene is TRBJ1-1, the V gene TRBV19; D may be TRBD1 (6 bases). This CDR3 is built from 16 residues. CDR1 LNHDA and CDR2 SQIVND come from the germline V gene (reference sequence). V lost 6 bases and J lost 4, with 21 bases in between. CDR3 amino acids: CASRSIRGAKVTEAFF. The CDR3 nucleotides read TGTGCCAGTAGAAGCATCAGGGGCGCGAAGGTCACTGAAGCTTTCTTT. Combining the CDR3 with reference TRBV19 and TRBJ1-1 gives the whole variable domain DGGITQSPKYLFRKEGQNVTLSCEQNLNHDAMYWYRQDPGQGLRLIYYSQIVNDFQKGDIAEGYSVSREKKESFPLTVTSAQKNPTAFYLCASRSIRGAKVTEAFFGQGTRLTVV.